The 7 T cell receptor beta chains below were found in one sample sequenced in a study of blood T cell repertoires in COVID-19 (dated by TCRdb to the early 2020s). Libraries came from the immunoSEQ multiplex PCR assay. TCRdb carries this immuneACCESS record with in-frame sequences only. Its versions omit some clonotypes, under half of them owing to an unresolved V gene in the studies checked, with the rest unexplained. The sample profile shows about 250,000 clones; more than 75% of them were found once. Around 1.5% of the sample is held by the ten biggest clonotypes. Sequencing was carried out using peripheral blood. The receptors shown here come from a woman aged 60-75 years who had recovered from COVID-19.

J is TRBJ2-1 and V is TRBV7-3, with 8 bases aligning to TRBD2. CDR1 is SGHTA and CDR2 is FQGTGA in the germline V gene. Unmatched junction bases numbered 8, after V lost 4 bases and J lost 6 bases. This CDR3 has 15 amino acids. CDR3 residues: CASSSRGGRSNEQFF. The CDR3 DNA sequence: TGTGCCAGCAGCTCTCGGGGGGGCCGGAGCAATGAGCAGTTCTTC.

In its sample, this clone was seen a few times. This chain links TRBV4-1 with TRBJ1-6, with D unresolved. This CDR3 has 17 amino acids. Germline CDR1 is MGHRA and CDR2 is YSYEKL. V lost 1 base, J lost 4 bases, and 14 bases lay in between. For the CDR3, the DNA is TGCGCCAGCAGCCAAGCGGGGTCCCTCCGGTATAATTCACCCCTCCACTTT. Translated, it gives CASSQAGSLRYNSPLHF.

The CDR3 nucleotides read TGTGCCAGCACCTCACAGGGATCTGGGGCCAACGTCCTGACTTTC. Translated: CASTSQGSGANVLTF. V gene TRBV3-1 (or the pseudogene TRBV3-2) combines with J gene TRBJ2-6; D is perhaps TRBD1 (6 bases). Germline V gives CDR1 LGHDT, CDR2 YNNKEL (reference sequence). Trimming took 7 bases from V and 1 from J, leaving 11 bases between them. This CDR3 is 15 amino acids long.

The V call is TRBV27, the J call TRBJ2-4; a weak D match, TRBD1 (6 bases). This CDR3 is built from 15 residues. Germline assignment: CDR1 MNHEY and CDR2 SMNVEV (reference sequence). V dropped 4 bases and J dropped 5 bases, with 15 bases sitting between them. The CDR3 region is CASSSFWGQQNIQYF. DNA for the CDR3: TGTGCCAGCAGTTCGTTCTGGGGGCAGCAAAACATTCAGTACTTC.

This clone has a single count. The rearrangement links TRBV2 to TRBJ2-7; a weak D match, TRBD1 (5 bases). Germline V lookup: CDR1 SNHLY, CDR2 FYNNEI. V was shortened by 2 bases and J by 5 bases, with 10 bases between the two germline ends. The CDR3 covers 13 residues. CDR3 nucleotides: TGTGCCAGCAGTGAATCCAGGGCGGACGAGCAGTACTTC. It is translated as CASSESRADEQYF.

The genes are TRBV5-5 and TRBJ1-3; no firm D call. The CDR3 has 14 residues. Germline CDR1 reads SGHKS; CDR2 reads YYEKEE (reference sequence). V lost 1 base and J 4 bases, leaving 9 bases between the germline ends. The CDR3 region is CASSLRSEGNTIYF. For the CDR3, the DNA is TGTGCCAGCAGCTTGCGGAGTGAGGGAAACACCATATATTTT.

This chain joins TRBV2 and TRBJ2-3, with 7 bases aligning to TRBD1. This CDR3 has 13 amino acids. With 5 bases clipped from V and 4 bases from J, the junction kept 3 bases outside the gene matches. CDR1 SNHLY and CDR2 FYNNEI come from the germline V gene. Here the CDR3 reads CASSPQGADTQYF. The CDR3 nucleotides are TGTGCCAGCAGTCCTCAGGGGGCAGATACGCAGTATTTT.